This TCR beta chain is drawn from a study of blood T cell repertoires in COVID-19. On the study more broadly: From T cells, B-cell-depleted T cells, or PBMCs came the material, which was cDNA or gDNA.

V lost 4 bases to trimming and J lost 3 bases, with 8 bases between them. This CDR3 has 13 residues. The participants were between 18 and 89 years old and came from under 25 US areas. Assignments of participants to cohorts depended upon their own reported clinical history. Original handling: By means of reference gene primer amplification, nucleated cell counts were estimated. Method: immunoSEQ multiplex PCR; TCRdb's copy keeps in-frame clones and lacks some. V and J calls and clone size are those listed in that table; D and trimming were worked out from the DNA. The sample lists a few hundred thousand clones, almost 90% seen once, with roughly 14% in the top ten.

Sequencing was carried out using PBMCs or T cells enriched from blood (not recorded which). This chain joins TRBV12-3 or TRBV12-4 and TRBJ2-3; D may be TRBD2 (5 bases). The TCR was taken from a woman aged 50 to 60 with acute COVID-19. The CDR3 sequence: CASSSRGTDTQYF. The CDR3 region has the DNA TGTGCCAGCAGTTCCCGGGGAACAGATACGCAGTATTTT.